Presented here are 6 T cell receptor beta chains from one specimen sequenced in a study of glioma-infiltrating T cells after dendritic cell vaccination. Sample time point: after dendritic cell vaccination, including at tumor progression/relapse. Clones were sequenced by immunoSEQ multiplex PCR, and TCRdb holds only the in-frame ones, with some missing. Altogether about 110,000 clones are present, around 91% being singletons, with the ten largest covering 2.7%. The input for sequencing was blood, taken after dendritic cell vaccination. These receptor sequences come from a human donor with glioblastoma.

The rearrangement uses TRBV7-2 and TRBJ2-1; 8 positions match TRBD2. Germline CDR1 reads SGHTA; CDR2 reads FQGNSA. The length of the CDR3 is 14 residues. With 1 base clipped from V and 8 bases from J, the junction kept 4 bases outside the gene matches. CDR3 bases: TGTGCCAGCAGCTTAGATAGCGGGAATTATGAGCAGTTCTTC. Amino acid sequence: CASSLDSGNYEQFF. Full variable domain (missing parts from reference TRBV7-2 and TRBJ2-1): GAGVSQSPSNKVTEKGKDVELRCDPISGHTALYWYRQSLGQGLEFLIYFQGNSAPDKSGLPSDRFSAERTGGSVSTLTIQRTQQEDSAVYLCASSLDSGNYEQFFGPGTRLTVL.

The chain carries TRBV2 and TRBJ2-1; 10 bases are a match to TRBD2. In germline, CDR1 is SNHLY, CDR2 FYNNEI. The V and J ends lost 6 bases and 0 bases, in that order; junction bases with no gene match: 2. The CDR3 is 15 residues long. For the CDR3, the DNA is TGTGCCAGCAGGGAGCGGGGGGGCTCCTACAATGAGCAGTTCTTC. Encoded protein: CASRERGGSYNEQFF.

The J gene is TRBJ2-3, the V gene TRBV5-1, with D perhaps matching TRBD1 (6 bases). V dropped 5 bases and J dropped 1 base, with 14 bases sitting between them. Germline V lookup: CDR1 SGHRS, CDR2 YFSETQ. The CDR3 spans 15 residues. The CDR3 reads CASSRQATGTDTQYF. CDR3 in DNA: TGCGCCAGCAGTAGACAGGCCACTGGCACAGATACGCAGTATTTT.

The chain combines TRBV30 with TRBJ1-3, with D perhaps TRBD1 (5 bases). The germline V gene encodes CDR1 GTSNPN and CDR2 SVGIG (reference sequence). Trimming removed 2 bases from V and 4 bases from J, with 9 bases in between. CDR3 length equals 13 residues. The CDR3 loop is CAWSPGGGNTIYF. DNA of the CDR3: TGTGCCTGGAGTCCCGGGGGAGGAAACACCATATATTTT.

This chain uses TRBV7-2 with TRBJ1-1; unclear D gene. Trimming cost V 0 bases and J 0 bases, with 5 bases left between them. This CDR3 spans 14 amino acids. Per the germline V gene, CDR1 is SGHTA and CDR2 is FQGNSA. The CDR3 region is CASSLAGVNTEAFF. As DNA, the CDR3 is TGTGCCAGCAGCTTAGCCGGGGTGAACACTGAAGCTTTCTTT. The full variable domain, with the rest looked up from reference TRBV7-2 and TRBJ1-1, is GAGVSQSPSNKVTEKGKDVELRCDPISGHTALYWYRQSLGQGLEFLIYFQGNSAPDKSGLPSDRFSAERTGGSVSTLTIQRTQQEDSAVYLCASSLAGVNTEAFFGQGTRLTVV.

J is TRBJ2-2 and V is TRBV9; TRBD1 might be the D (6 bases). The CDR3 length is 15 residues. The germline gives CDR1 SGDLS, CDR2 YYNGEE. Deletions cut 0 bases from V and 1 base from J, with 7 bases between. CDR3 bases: TGTGCCAGCAGCGTAGAGGGACAGAACACCGGGGAGCTGTTTTTT. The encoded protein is CASSVEGQNTGELFF.